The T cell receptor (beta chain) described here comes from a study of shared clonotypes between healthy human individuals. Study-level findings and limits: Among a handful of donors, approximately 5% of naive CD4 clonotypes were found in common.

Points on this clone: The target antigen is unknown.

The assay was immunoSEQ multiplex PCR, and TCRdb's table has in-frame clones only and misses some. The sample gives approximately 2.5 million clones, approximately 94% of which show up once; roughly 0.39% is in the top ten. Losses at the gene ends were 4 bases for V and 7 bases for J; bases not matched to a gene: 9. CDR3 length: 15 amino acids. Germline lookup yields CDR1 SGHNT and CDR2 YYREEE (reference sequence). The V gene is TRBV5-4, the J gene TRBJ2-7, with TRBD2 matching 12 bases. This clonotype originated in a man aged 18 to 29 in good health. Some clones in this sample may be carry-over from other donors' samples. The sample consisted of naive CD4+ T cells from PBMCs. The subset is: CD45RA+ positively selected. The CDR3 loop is CASSETSGSSEEQYF. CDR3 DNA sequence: TGTGCCAGCAGCGAGACTAGCGGGAGCTCTGAAGAGCAGTACTTC.